This passage covers 11 T cell receptor beta chains from one sample sequenced in a study of blood T cell repertoires in COVID-19. Assay used: immunoSEQ multiplex PCR; TCRdb lists only in-frame clones, some missing. The top ten hold 0.8% to 0.95% of the sample, which has around 210,000 clones, 85% seen once. The sample was peripheral blood. All receptors come from a man aged 55 to 70 with COVID-19, enrolled during active disease.

The J gene is TRBJ1-1, the V gene TRBV28; TRBD1 might be the D (5 bases). The CDR3 spans 14 residues. CDR1 is MDHEN and CDR2 is SYDVKM in the germline V gene. V was shortened by 5 bases and J by 4 bases, with 14 bases between the two germline ends. CDR3 nucleotide sequence: TGTGCCAGCAGTCCCCACGGGAGGGGCACTGAAGCTTTCTTT. It encodes CASSPHGRGTEAFF.

The CDR3 DNA follows: TGTGCCAGCAGTTCCCGACAGAACACTGAAGCTTTCTTT. Its translation: CASSSRQNTEAFF. The rearrangement links TRBV6-2 or TRBV6-3 to TRBJ1-1; D is ambiguous. The CDR3 loop spans 13 amino acids. Trimming shortened V by 4 bases and J by 1 base, and 7 bases separated the two germline ends. The V gene's germline CDR1 is MNHEY and CDR2 SVGEGT.

CDR3 in amino acids: CASSLGVTGNTEAFF. For the CDR3, the DNA is TGTGCCAGCAGCTTAGGTGTGACAGGGAACACTGAAGCTTTCTTT. The gene calls are TRBV11-2 and TRBJ1-1, with D possibly matching TRBD1 (6 bases). This CDR3 contains 15 residues. With 1 base removed from V and 1 base from J, the gap between germline ends came to 10 bases. The V gene's germline CDR1 is SGHAT and CDR2 FQNNGV.

The chain employs TRBV30 and TRBJ1-1; D call uncertain. This CDR3 is built from 14 residues. Germline CDR1 is GTSNPN and CDR2 is SVGIG (reference sequence). V lost 0 bases to trimming and J lost 1 base, with 9 bases between them. CDR3 protein: CAWSVGQWNTEAFF. Written as DNA, the CDR3 is TGTGCCTGGAGTGTTGGGCAGTGGAACACTGAAGCTTTCTTT.

The chain is built from TRBV28 and TRBJ2-5; 9 bases line up with TRBD1. The CDR3 consists of 18 residues. V lost 6 bases and J lost 5; bases outside the gene matches: 19. Germline V gene sequence: CDR1 MDHEN, CDR2 SYDVKM. The CDR3 is CASSYWGDREYSYETQYF. In nucleotides, the CDR3 is TGTGCCAGCAGCTATTGGGGGGACAGGGAGTATAGCTACGAGACCCAGTACTTC.

This clone was seen once. Written as DNA, the CDR3 is TGTGCCACCGGGCGAGACAGGGTGAATTCACCCCTCCACTTT. This sequence encodes CATGRDRVNSPLHF. The gene calls are TRBV27 and TRBJ1-6, with TRBD1 matching 7 bases. The V gene's germline CDR1 is MNHEY and CDR2 SMNVEV (reference sequence). CDR3 length: 14 residues. V trimming: 10 bases; J trimming: 7 bases; junction bases outside the gene matches: 10.

This clone was detected once. This rearrangement joins TRBV2 to TRBJ1-1, with D possibly TRBD1 on 5 matching bases. Trimming took 2 bases from V and 5 from J, leaving 15 bases between them. The CDR3 extends over 15 amino acids. Germline V gene lookup returns CDR1 SNHLY and CDR2 FYNNEI. This CDR3 reads CASSERGAGGTEAFF. In DNA form, the CDR3 reads TGTGCCAGCAGTGAAAGGGGTGCGGGGGGGACTGAAGCTTTCTTT.

The table lists this clone with a few counts. The rearrangement links TRBV30 to TRBJ1-2, with 9 bases aligning to TRBD1. This CDR3 contains 13 residues. J lost 4 bases, V lost 2 bases, and 2 bases had no gene match. Germline V gene data show CDR1 as GTSNPN and CDR2 as SVGIG (reference sequence). CDR3 region: CAWSTGGIYGYTF. The CDR3 DNA sequence: TGTGCCTGGAGTACAGGGGGCATCTATGGCTACACCTTC.

This chain joins TRBV7-9 and TRBJ1-6, with D possibly being TRBD1 (5 bases). Germline CDR1 SEHNR, CDR2 FQNEAQ (reference sequence). The V and J ends lost 5 bases and 9 bases respectively, with 17 bases between them. CDR3 length: 15 residues. This chain's CDR3 is CASSIYNQGSSPLHF. CDR3 nucleotides: TGTGCCAGCAGCATATACAACCAGGGCTCTTCACCCCTCCACTTT.

The chain couples TRBV5-1 to TRBJ2-2, with a weak D call TRBD1 (6 bases). Germline CDR1 and CDR2: SGHRS and YFSETQ. Trimming removed 2 bases from V and 6 bases from J, with 20 bases in between. There are 17 residues in the CDR3. Here the CDR3 reads CASSLRPETAGAGELFF. The CDR3 nucleotides read TGCGCCAGCAGCTTACGGCCGGAGACTGCAGGGGCCGGGGAGCTGTTTTTT.

The V gene is TRBV7-9, the J gene TRBJ1-1; possible D gene TRBD1, 6 bases. This CDR3 region has 12 residues. V lost 3 bases and J 8 bases, leaving 10 bases between the germline ends. CDR1 is SEHNR, CDR2 FQNEAQ, per germline (reference sequence). The CDR3 DNA reads as TGTGCCAGCAGCTTGGACAGAATAGAAGCTTTCTTT. It encodes CASSLDRIEAFF.